Below, 27 T cell receptor beta chains from the same sample are listed, as sequenced in a study of blood T cell repertoires in COVID-19. The protocol was immunoSEQ multiplex PCR, while the TCRdb copy is restricted to in-frame clones and leaves out a portion. The table includes 350,000 to 450,000 clones, 70% to 90% detected once. Material: peripheral blood. Receptors originate from a woman aged 55-69 years with COVID-19, enrolled during active disease.

The chain is built from TRBV3-1 (or the pseudogene TRBV3-2) and TRBJ2-6; maybe TRBD1 (5 bases). The CDR3 covers 19 residues. Germline loops: CDR1 LGHDT, CDR2 YNNKEL (reference sequence). V was clipped by 3 bases and J by 0 bases, with 18 bases between them. The CDR3 DNA reads as TGTGCCAGCAGCCATCTACAGAGGCAGGGAACCTCTGGGGCCAACGTCCTGACTTTC. This sequence encodes CASSHLQRQGTSGANVLTF.

The chain couples TRBV30 to TRBJ1-2; 8 nucleotides match TRBD1. CDR3 length equals 13 residues. From germline, CDR1 is GTSNPN and CDR2 SVGIG (reference sequence). Germline trimming cut 7 bases from V and 7 bases from J; bases unmatched to any gene: 11. The CDR3 loop is CAFSQGASTGYTF. The CDR3 DNA reads as TGTGCCTTTTCCCAGGGGGCGAGCACTGGCTACACCTTC.

V and J are TRBV6-1 and TRBJ1-4; the match to TRBD1 covers 8 bases. J was trimmed by 7 bases and V by 2 bases; bases with no gene match: 6. The CDR3 consists of 15 residues. Germline V gene sequence: CDR1 MNHNS, CDR2 SASEGT. The CDR3 protein is CASSESGTGGEKLFF. CDR3 in DNA: TGTGCCAGCAGTGAATCCGGGACAGGCGGTGAAAAACTGTTTTTT.

The chain joins TRBV18 to TRBJ2-7, with TRBD1 matching 8 bases. CDR3 length: 14 residues. Germline lookup yields CDR1 KGHSH and CDR2 LQKENI. Germline trimming cut 7 bases from V and 2 bases from J; bases unmatched to any gene: 7. CDR3 protein: CASCPGTGPYEQYF. The CDR3 nucleotides read TGTGCCAGCTGTCCCGGGACAGGACCCTACGAGCAGTACTTC.

The gene calls are TRBV7-6 and TRBJ2-7; weak D call: TRBD1 (5 bases). CDR1 and CDR2 from the germline V gene are SGHVS and FNYEAQ. This CDR3 has 16 amino acids. Trimming pared 5 bases from V and 0 bases from J, leaving 17 bases between. CDR3 residues: CASSLRQQPSSYEQYF. In DNA, the CDR3 is TGTGCCAGCAGCCTCCGACAGCAACCTAGCTCCTACGAGCAGTACTTC.

This chain connects TRBV5-4 to TRBJ2-5; tentative D call: TRBD1 (6 bases). The CDR3 is 15 amino acids. Trimming cost V 1 base and J 0 bases, with 10 bases left between them. Germline values: CDR1 SGHNT, CDR2 YYREEE (reference sequence). Here the CDR3 reads CASSLFRGYQETQYF. Written as DNA, the CDR3 is TGTGCCAGCAGCTTGTTCAGGGGCTACCAAGAGACCCAGTACTTC.

The rearrangement uses TRBV9 and TRBJ2-1; TRBD2 matches at 9 bases. V gave up 3 bases and J gave up 5 bases; unmatched junction bases: 3. The CDR3 totals 14 residues. Germline V gene lookup returns CDR1 SGDLS and CDR2 YYNGEE. As DNA, the CDR3 is TGTGCCAGCAGCGAGCGGGGGGTTGACAATGAGCAGTTCTTC. Protein product: CASSERGVDNEQFF.

The CDR3, as DNA: TGTGCCAGTAGTATCCCACCGGACTATGGCTACACCTTC. Its protein product is CASSIPPDYGYTF. The rearrangement uses TRBV19 and TRBJ1-2; D gene ambiguous. Germline V lookup: CDR1 LNHDA, CDR2 SQIVND (reference sequence). This CDR3 is 13 amino acids long. Trimming cost V 3 bases and J 3 bases, with 8 bases left between them.

The V gene is TRBV6-5, the J gene TRBJ1-1; no reliable D call. V was cut by 6 bases and J by 10 bases, with 18 bases left in between. Germline lookup yields CDR1 MNHEY and CDR2 SVGAGI. The CDR3 loop spans 13 amino acids. This CDR3 is CASRGLGGYGAFF. The CDR3 coding sequence is TGTGCCAGCAGGGGCCTGGGAGGGTACGGAGCTTTCTTT.

The chain combines TRBV5-6 with TRBJ1-6; tentative D call: TRBD1 (5 bases). Germline V CDR1 and CDR2: SGHDT, YYEEEE. V lost 3 bases and J lost 5, with 9 bases in between. The CDR3 is 14 residues long. CDR3 loop: CASSSDSDNSPLHF. The CDR3 DNA is TGTGCCAGCAGCTCAGACAGTGATAATTCACCCCTCCACTTT.

This rearrangement joins TRBV19 to TRBJ2-5; possible D gene TRBD2, 6 bases. The CDR3 covers 15 residues. V lost 2 bases to trimming and J lost 7 bases, with 17 bases between them. Germline CDR1 and CDR2: LNHDA and SQIVND (reference sequence). CDR3 sequence: CASSISQGGSGTQYF. The CDR3 DNA reads TGTGCCAGTAGTATATCCCAGGGAGGAAGTGGGACCCAGTACTTC.

The chain employs TRBV5-1 and TRBJ2-1, with D possibly TRBD2 on 6 matching bases. The V gene lost 0 bases and the J gene lost 5 bases, with 6 bases spanning the gap. This CDR3 is 13 amino acids long. Germline V CDR1 and CDR2: SGHRS, YFSETQ. The CDR3 protein is CASSLGTNNEQFF. The CDR3 DNA reads as TGCGCCAGCAGCTTGGGGACTAACAATGAGCAGTTCTTC.

V usage is TRBV9 and J usage is TRBJ1-1, with TRBD1 as a possible D gene (5 bases). Germline CDR1 SGDLS, CDR2 YYNGEE. This CDR3 is 14 amino acids long. Trimming took off 2 bases at V and 3 bases at J, with 11 bases between the two ends. The CDR3 spells CASSVSGEYTEAFF. The CDR3 DNA reads as TGTGCCAGCAGCGTCTCGGGGGAGTACACTGAAGCTTTCTTT.

This sequence joins TRBV25-1 and TRBJ2-7; the D is unclear. Germline V gene lookup returns CDR1 MGHDK and CDR2 SYGVNS. This CDR3 is built from 13 residues. Trimming removed 6 bases from V and 4 bases from J, with 13 bases in between. The CDR3 reads CASSHPFRYEQYF. In DNA, the CDR3 is TGTGCCAGCAGCCATCCATTCAGGTACGAGCAGTACTTC.

The rearrangement links TRBV18 to TRBJ1-3; the match to TRBD1 covers 11 bases. The J segment lost 2 bases and the V segment lost 5 bases, leaving 5 bases of the junction unmatched. This CDR3 region has 16 residues. The germline CDR1 and CDR2 sequences are KGHSH and LQKENI. CDR3 sequence: CASSTGQGATGNTIYF. For the CDR3, the DNA is TGTGCCAGCTCAACCGGACAGGGGGCTACTGGAAACACCATATATTTT.

This clone appeared a single time. V gene TRBV19 combines with J gene TRBJ1-3, with TRBD1 as a possible D gene (5 bases). The V end lost 4 bases, the J end lost 3 bases, and 10 bases lay between the germline ends. The CDR3 covers 14 residues. Germline V lookup: CDR1 LNHDA, CDR2 SQIVND (reference sequence). CDR3 nucleotides: TGTGCCAGTAGTACCTGGGGGGATGGAAACACCATATATTTT. Protein product: CASSTWGDGNTIYF. Full variable domain (outside the CDR3, taken from reference TRBV19 and TRBJ1-3): DGGITQSPKYLFRKEGQNVTLSCEQNLNHDAMYWYRQDPGQGLRLIYYSQIVNDFQKGDIAEGYSVSREKKESFPLTVTSAQKNPTAFYLCASSTWGDGNTIYFGEGSWLTVV.

The rearrangement joins TRBV4-2 to TRBJ1-2, with 9 bases identical to TRBD1. Losses at the gene ends were 1 base for V and 1 base for J; bases not matched to a gene: 4. The V gene's germline CDR1 is LGHNA and CDR2 YNFKEQ. CDR3 length equals 16 residues. The CDR3 bases are TGTGCCAGCAGCCAAGGGACAGGGGACTTTAACTATGGCTACACCTTC. Encoded protein: CASSQGTGDFNYGYTF.

The chain recombines TRBV6-5 with TRBJ2-2; maybe TRBD1 (6 bases). The V gene's germline CDR1 is MNHEY and CDR2 SVGAGI. The CDR3 totals 12 residues. With 2 bases removed from V and 13 bases from J, the gap between germline ends came to 11 bases. The CDR3, as DNA: TGTGCCAGCAGTTACGTGACAGGAGGGCTGTTTTTT. The encoded protein is CASSYVTGGLFF.

The genes are TRBV4-1 and TRBJ2-7; D is uncertain. Germline V lookup: CDR1 MGHRA, CDR2 YSYEKL. The CDR3 contains 15 residues. V shed 1 base and J shed 0 bases, with 10 bases lying between them. The chain's CDR3 is CASSQGPFSSYEQYF. The DNA for the CDR3 is TGCGCCAGCAGCCAAGGTCCATTTAGCTCCTACGAGCAGTACTTC.

The rearrangement uses TRBV5-4 and TRBJ1-3; perhaps TRBD1 as D (6 bases). The CDR3 length is 19 residues. CDR1 and CDR2 (germline): SGHNT, YYREEE (reference sequence). V was clipped by 2 bases and J by 0 bases, with 21 bases between them. As DNA, the CDR3 is TGTGCCAGCAGCTTCGGCGTCACGGGGCGGGGGCTCTCTGGAAACACCATATATTTT. This codes for CASSFGVTGRGLSGNTIYF.

The chain uses TRBV5-6 and TRBJ2-7, with a possible D match to TRBD2 (6 bases). Germline V gene data show CDR1 as SGHDT and CDR2 as YYEEEE. Trimming cost V 2 bases and J 2 bases, with 17 bases left between them. This CDR3 comprises 16 residues. CDR3 sequence (DNA): TGTGCCAGCAGCTTCTGGGGACTGAACCTTCCCTACGAGCAGTACTTC. Its translation is CASSFWGLNLPYEQYF.

The chain combines TRBV3-1 (or the pseudogene TRBV3-2) with TRBJ2-3; no reliable D call. This CDR3 region has 17 residues. Germline CDR1 and CDR2: LGHDT and YNNKEL (reference sequence). Trimming cost V 0 bases and J 2 bases, with 15 bases left between them. The CDR3 DNA is TGTGCCAGCAGCCAAGATTTAACAGTTTCTTTCACAGATACGCAGTATTTT. Protein sequence: CASSQDLTVSFTDTQYF.

The gene calls are TRBV10-3 and TRBJ2-5, with a tentative D call TRBD1 (5 bases). Trimming stripped 3 bases from V and 4 bases from J, with 18 bases between. The CDR3 is 16 residues long. The V gene's germline CDR1 is ENHRY and CDR2 SYGVKD. The CDR3 DNA follows: TGTGCCATCAGTGACACCTCAACTACGACAGCAGAGACCCAGTACTTC. Translating gives CAISDTSTTTAETQYF.

This chain joins TRBV5-4 and TRBJ1-3; D is ambiguous. The CDR3 consists of 13 residues. Germline V gene sequence: CDR1 SGHNT, CDR2 YYREEE (reference sequence). Trimming cost V 4 bases and J 0 bases, with 5 bases left between them. DNA of the CDR3: TGTGCCAGCAGCCCTAACTCTGGAAACACCATATATTTT. Its protein product is CASSPNSGNTIYF. The full variable domain, completed using reference TRBV5-4 and TRBJ1-3, is ETGVTQSPTHLIKTRGQQVTLRCSSQSGHNTVSWYQQALGQGPQFIFQYYREEENGRGNFPPRFSGLQFPNYSSELNVNALELDDSALYLCASSPNSGNTIYFGEGSWLTVV.

The gene calls are TRBV27 and TRBJ2-7; 11 bases agree with TRBD2. Trimming removed 4 bases from V and 6 bases from J; junction bases left unmatched: 14. CDR1 MNHEY and CDR2 SMNVEV come from the germline V gene (reference sequence). This CDR3 is 17 amino acids long. The CDR3 nucleotides are TGTGCCAGCAGTTATCCCGCAATAGCGGGGGGGCGTAGCGAGCAGTACTTC. It codes for CASSYPAIAGGRSEQYF.

The chain combines TRBV5-1 with TRBJ2-5; TRBD2 matches at 12 bases. J lost 2 bases, V lost 0 bases, and 8 bases had no gene match. CDR1 SGHRS and CDR2 YFSETQ come from the germline V gene. The CDR3 runs to 18 residues. The CDR3 region is CASSLVPSGGAAQETQYF. CDR3 nucleotides: TGCGCCAGCAGCTTGGTCCCTAGCGGGGGGGCCGCGCAAGAGACCCAGTACTTC.

This clone was detected a few times. J is TRBJ2-7 and V is TRBV5-4; 13 bases match TRBD2. V was pared by 5 bases and J by 2 bases, with 4 bases of the junction left unmatched. The CDR3 runs 15 residues. Germline-derived CDR1 and CDR2 are SGHNT and YYREEE (reference sequence). The CDR3 DNA sequence: TGTGCCAGCAGGTTAGGGACTAGCGGGACCTACGAGCAGTACTTC. It codes for CASRLGTSGTYEQYF.